This paragraph reports one TCR beta chain. A read error is possible here, since a much larger clone lies one base away. After constant-region reverse-primer amplification, full-length variable regions underwent semi-nested PCR with Nested Universal Primer A. A single record per CDR3 protein comes from TCRdb applying MiXCR to the 5' RACE reads. The sample carries tens of thousands of distinct CDR3 sequences, about 28% recorded once. The sorted Tregs were CD4+CD25+CD127-/low cells. CDR1 is SGHTA and CDR2 is FQGNSA in the germline V gene. This CDR3 has 14 residues. The chain combines TRBV7-2 with TRBJ1-3; unclear D gene. Sample: tumor-infiltrating Tregs sorted from the breast tumor. The TCR comes from a female donor with breast cancer. In DNA, the CDR3 is TGTGCCAGCAGCCTGACTTCCACTGGAGACACCATATATTTT. This gives the protein CASSLTSTGDTIYF.